This T cell receptor (beta chain) was sequenced for a study of CD8 T cells in ankylosing spondylitis. Study observations and caveats: Certain motif variants had earlier appeared in reactive arthritis synovial fluid and blood. Peripheral blood samples showed relatively rare disease-linked clones, and these clones were CD8+.

The germline V gene encodes CDR1 SGHRS and CDR2 YFSETQ. The CDR3 is 13 amino acids. V dropped 1 base and J dropped 4 bases, with 9 bases sitting between them. TCRdb fed the 5' RACE reads into MiXCR, producing one record per CDR3 protein. Of about 170,000 distinct CDR3 sequences in the sample, about a sixth were seen once. Ten or more counts support this clonotype. Antigen unknown. Sequencing input: blood, either unsorted or a sorted T cell fraction (not recorded which). This clonotype was obtained from a male donor with ankylosing spondylitis or in good health (not recorded which). The rearrangement uses TRBV5-1 and TRBJ2-7, with D possibly being TRBD1 (6 bases). Written as DNA, the CDR3 is TGCGCCAGCAGCTTGACAGGGATATACGAGCAGTACTTC. This sequence encodes CASSLTGIYEQYF.